This entry lists 7 T cell receptor beta chains sequenced from one sample in a study of T cell changes during pregnancy in multiple sclerosis. Profiling relied on immunoSEQ multiplex PCR, and the TCRdb table lists in-frame clones only, not all of them. Altogether 40,000 or so clones are present, about 90% being singletons, with the ten largest covering around 0.57%. The sequencing here drew on CD4+ T cells from peripheral blood mononuclear cells, taken before pregnancy. The source of these receptors is a female donor with multiple sclerosis, enrolled in a pregnancy study.

This clone appeared once. The chain couples TRBV19 to TRBJ1-5; 9 positions match TRBD1. With 4 bases clipped from V and 4 bases from J, the junction kept 5 bases outside the gene matches. CDR1 is LNHDA, CDR2 SQIVND, per germline (reference sequence). This CDR3 is 15 amino acids long. The CDR3 nucleotides are TGTGCCAGTAGTACCGGACAGGGGAGGAATCAGCCCCAGCATTTT. This codes for CASSTGQGRNQPQHF. The full variable domain, its missing parts supplied by reference TRBV19 and TRBJ1-5, is DGGITQSPKYLFRKEGQNVTLSCEQNLNHDAMYWYRQDPGQGLRLIYYSQIVNDFQKGDIAEGYSVSREKKESFPLTVTSAQKNPTAFYLCASSTGQGRNQPQHFGDGTRLSIL.

The J gene is TRBJ1-2, the V gene TRBV5-1, with D uncertain. V lost 0 bases to trimming and J lost 5 bases, with 8 bases between them. The V gene's germline CDR1 is SGHRS and CDR2 YFSETQ. This CDR3 is 13 amino acids long. CDR3 DNA: TGCGCCAGCAGCTTGGAGCGGAGATATGGCTACACCTTC. Translating it yields CASSLERRYGYTF.

V gene TRBV18 combines with J gene TRBJ2-7; D remains unclear. Looked up from germline, CDR1 is KGHSH and CDR2 is LQKENI. The CDR3 runs to 12 residues. V lost 2 bases to trimming and J lost 3 bases, with 5 bases between them. The CDR3 region has the DNA TGTGCCAGCTCACCATTCGGCTACGAGCAGTACTTC. Translated: CASSPFGYEQYF.

The CDR3 region is CASSWGTGGAFEKLFF. CDR3 nucleotide sequence: TGCGCCAGCAGCTGGGGGACAGGGGGCGCTTTTGAAAAACTGTTTTTT. The chain is built from TRBV5-1 and TRBJ1-4; the match to TRBD1 covers 12 bases. The CDR3 is made up of 16 amino acids. J was trimmed by 7 bases and V by 3 bases; bases with no gene match: 7. Germline-derived CDR1 and CDR2 are SGHRS and YFSETQ.

The genes are TRBV29-1 and TRBJ1-1; maybe TRBD1 (6 bases). The CDR3 has 14 amino acids. The germline gives CDR1 SQVTM, CDR2 ANQGSEA. Trimming removed 6 bases at V and 0 bases at J, with 14 bases between. For the CDR3, the DNA is TGCAGCGTCGCAGGGGACCCTTTGAACACTGAAGCTTTCTTT. Amino acids: CSVAGDPLNTEAFF.

This rearrangement joins TRBV5-1 to TRBJ1-1; D is possibly TRBD1 (6 bases). V lost 0 bases and J lost 1, with 13 bases in between. CDR1 and CDR2 from the germline V gene are SGHRS and YFSETQ. This CDR3 is 16 amino acids long. CDR3 nucleotide sequence: TGCGCCAGCAGCTTGGCCTCAGGGGATTGGAACACTGAAGCTTTCTTT. As protein: CASSLASGDWNTEAFF.

This chain uses TRBV9 with TRBJ2-3, with 9 nucleotides matching TRBD2. The trim removed 4 bases at V and 3 bases at J, leaving 6 bases unmatched. Per germline, CDR1 SGDLS and CDR2 YYNGEE. This CDR3 has 15 amino acids. The CDR3 DNA is TGTGCCAGCAGCAACGGACTAGCGAGGACAGATACGCAGTATTTT. The encoded protein is CASSNGLARTDTQYF.